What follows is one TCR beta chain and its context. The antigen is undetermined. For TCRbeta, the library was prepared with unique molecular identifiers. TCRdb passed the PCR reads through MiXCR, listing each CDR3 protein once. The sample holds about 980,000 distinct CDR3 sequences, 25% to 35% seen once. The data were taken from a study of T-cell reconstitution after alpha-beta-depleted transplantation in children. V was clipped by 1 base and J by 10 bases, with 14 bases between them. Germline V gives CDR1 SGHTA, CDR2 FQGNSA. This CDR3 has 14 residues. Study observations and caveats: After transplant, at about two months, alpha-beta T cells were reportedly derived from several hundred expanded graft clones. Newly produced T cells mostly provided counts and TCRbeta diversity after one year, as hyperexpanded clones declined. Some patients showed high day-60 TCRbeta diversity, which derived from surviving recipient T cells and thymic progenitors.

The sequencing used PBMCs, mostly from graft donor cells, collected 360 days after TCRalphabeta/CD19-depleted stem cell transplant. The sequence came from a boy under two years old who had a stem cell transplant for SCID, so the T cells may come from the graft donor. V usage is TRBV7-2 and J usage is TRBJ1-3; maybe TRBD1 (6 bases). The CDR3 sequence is CASSLERGRETIYF. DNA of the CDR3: TGTGCCAGCAGCTTAGAGAGGGGGAGGGAAACCATATATTTT.